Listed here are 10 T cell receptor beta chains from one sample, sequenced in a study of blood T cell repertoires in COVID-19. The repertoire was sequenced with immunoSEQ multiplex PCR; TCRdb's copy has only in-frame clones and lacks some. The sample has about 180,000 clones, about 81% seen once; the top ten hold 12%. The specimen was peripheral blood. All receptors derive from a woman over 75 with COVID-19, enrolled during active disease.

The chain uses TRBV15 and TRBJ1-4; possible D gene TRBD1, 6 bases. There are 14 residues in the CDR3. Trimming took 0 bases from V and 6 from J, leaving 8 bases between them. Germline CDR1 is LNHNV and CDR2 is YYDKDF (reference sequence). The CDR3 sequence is CATSRDNRDEKLFF. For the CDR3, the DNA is TGTGCCACCAGCAGAGATAACAGGGATGAAAAACTGTTTTTT.

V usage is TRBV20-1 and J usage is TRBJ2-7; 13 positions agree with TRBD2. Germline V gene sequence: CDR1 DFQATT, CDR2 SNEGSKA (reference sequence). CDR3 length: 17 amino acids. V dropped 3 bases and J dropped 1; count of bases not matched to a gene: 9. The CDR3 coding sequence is TGCAGTGCTAGTGGGGGGACTAGCGGGGTGGGATCCTACGAGCAGTACTTC. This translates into CSASGGTSGVGSYEQYF.

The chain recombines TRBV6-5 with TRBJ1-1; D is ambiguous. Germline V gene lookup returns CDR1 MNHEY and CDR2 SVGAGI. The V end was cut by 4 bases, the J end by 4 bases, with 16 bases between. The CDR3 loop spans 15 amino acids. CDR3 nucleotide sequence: TGTGCCAGCAGTTCCTCCCGCTCCTCGGGCACTGAAGCTTTCTTT. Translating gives CASSSSRSSGTEAFF.

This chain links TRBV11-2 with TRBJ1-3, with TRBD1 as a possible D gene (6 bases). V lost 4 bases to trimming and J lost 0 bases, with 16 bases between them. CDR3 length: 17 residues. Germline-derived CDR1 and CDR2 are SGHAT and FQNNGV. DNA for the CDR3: TGTGCCAGCAGCTATCACCGGGACAAGTTCTCTGGAAACACCATATATTTT. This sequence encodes CASSYHRDKFSGNTIYF.

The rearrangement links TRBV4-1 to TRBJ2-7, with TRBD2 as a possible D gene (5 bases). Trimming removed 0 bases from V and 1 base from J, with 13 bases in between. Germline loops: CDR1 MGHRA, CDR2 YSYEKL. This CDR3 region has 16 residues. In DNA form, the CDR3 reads TGCGCCAGCAGCCAAGATCTGAAGCGGTTTTCCTACGAGCAGTACTTC. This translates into CASSQDLKRFSYEQYF.

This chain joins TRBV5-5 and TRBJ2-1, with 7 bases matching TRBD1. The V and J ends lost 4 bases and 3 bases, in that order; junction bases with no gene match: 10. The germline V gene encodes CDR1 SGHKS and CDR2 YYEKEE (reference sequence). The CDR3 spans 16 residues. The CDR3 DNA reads TGTGCCAGCAGCCCCGCCCCGGGACAGCACTACAATGAGCAGTTCTTC. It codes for CASSPAPGQHYNEQFF.

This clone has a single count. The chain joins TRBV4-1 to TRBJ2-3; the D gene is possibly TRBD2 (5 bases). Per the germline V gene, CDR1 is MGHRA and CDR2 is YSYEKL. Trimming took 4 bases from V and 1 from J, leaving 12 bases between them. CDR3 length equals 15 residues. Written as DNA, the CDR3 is TGCGCCAGCAGCCTACTAGATCAACGCACAGATACGCAGTATTTT. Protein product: CASSLLDQRTDTQYF.

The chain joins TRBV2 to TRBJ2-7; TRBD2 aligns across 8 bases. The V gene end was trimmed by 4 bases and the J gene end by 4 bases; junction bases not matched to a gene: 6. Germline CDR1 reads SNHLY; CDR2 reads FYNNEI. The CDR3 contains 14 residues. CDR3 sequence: CASSASGSDYEQYF. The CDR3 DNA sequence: TGTGCCAGCAGTGCAAGCGGGAGCGATTACGAGCAGTACTTC.

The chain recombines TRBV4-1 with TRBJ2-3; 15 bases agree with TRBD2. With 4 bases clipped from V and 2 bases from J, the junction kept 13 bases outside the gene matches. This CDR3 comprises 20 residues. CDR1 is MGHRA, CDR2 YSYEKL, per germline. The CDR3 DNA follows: TGCGCCAGCAGCCCCCATACCGGGACTAGCGGGAGGAGAGACACAGATACGCAGTATTTT. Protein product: CASSPHTGTSGRRDTDTQYF.

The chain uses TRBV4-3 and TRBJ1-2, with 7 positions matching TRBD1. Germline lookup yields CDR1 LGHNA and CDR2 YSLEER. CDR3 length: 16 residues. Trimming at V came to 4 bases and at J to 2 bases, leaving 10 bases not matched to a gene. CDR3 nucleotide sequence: TGCGCCAGCAGCCCGGCTGGGACAGCGAGGAACTATGGCTACACCTTC. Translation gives CASSPAGTARNYGYTF.